This TCR beta chain was retrieved from a study of blood T cell repertoires in COVID-19. Original handling: By means of reference gene primer amplification, nucleated cell counts were estimated. Method: immunoSEQ multiplex PCR; TCRdb's copy keeps in-frame clones and lacks some. V, J and clone size are those of that table, while D and trimming were read from the DNA. The sample records 100,000 to 150,000 clones, about 74% being singletons. Trimming removed 1 base at V and 6 bases at J, with 6 bases between. The germline CDR1 and CDR2 sequences are SGHNT and YYREEE (reference sequence). This CDR3 comprises 12 residues.

The source is a man in his fifties or sixties with acute or convalescent COVID-19. The chain carries TRBV5-4 and TRBJ2-3; D not resolved. The sample was peripheral blood. The CDR3 here is CASSLSRDTQYF. The DNA of the CDR3 is TGTGCCAGCAGCTTGAGTCGGGATACGCAGTATTTT.